Listed here are 13 T cell receptor beta chains from one sample, sequenced in a study of synovial regulatory T cells in juvenile arthritis. The data were produced by immunoSEQ multiplex PCR, yet TCRdb's version contains in-frame clones alone and is incomplete. The sample data list 9,000 to 10,000 clones. The sample consisted of Treg cells from blood. Specified subset: remaining (HLA-DR-negative) circulating blood Treg cells. Receptor source: a donor between 2 and 29 years old with juvenile idiopathic arthritis.

The chain combines TRBV27 with TRBJ1-1. CDR1 and CDR2 from the germline V gene are MNHEY and SMNVEV (reference sequence). CDR3 length: 15 amino acids. The coding DNA is unavailable. CDR3 protein: CASSFALGGPTEAFF.

The CDR3 spells CASSQISGTGYTDTQYF. The rearrangement joins TRBV4-1 to TRBJ2-3; TCRdb reports TRBD1, a call that lacks DNA to check it against. Germline V gene lookup returns CDR1 MGHRA and CDR2 YSYEKL. The CDR3 is 17 amino acids. A DNA sequence was not provided.

This chain connects TRBV12-5 to TRBJ1-5. The CDR3 contains 18 residues. No DNA is listed. CDR1 LGHNT and CDR2 FRNRAP come from the germline V gene. The CDR3 sequence: CASGSGYLGPYSNQPQHF.

The chain links TRBV30 to TRBJ1-6; the TCRdb D gene call, TRBD1, has no DNA to confirm it. The CDR3 contains 14 residues. DNA is not on record. Germline assignment: CDR1 GTSNPN and CDR2 SVGIG (reference sequence). The CDR3 region is CAWVSDRGGSPLHF.

J is TRBJ1-1 and V is TRBV20-1. Germline V lookup: CDR1 DFQATT, CDR2 SNEGSKA (reference sequence). This CDR3 has 7 amino acids. Only the protein is on record. The CDR3 sequence is CSGGGFF.

The chain uses TRBV7-9 and TRBJ1-5; TCRdb's assignment of TRBD1 cannot be checked, as there is no DNA. CDR1 and CDR2 (germline): SEHNR, FQNEAQ (reference sequence). This CDR3 comprises 15 residues. No DNA sequence was recorded. The CDR3 here is CASSLAGQPNQPQHF.

In terms of frequency, this clone is medium-sized. J is TRBJ2-2 and V is TRBV19; the D call from TCRdb, TRBD2, cannot be confirmed without DNA. CDR3 length equals 14 residues. DNA is not on record. Looked up from germline, CDR1 is LNHDA and CDR2 is SQIVND (reference sequence). CDR3 sequence: CASHRGTLTGELFF.

This rearrangement joins TRBV19 to TRBJ1-1. Germline assignment: CDR1 LNHDA and CDR2 SQIVND (reference sequence). This CDR3 comprises 15 residues. The DNA is not on file. The CDR3 sequence is CASSRGWSVNTEAFF. Combining the CDR3 with reference TRBV19 and TRBJ1-1 gives the whole variable domain DGGITQSPKYLFRKEGQNVTLSCEQNLNHDAMYWYRQDPGQGLRLIYYSQIVNDFQKGDIAEGYSVSREKKESFPLTVTSAQKNPTAFYLCASSRGWSVNTEAFFGQGTRLTVV.

The V and J genes are TRBV10-3 and TRBJ2-6; as DNA is missing, the TRBD1 call by TCRdb cannot be tested. Germline lookup yields CDR1 ENHRY and CDR2 SYGVKD. CDR3 size: 15 residues. The record lacks a DNA sequence. CDR3 sequence reads: CAISEVTVGANVLTF.

The V and J genes are TRBV10-3 and TRBJ2-1; TCRdb gives TRBD1 as the D gene, but with no DNA this cannot be confirmed. This CDR3 comprises 16 residues. No DNA sequence is on record. Germline CDR1 ENHRY, CDR2 SYGVKD. Here the CDR3 reads CAISAMTGVSYNEQFF.

J is TRBJ2-3 and V is TRBV7-2; TCRdb lists TRBD2, though no DNA is available to test this call. Germline-derived CDR1 and CDR2 are SGHTA and FQGNSA. The CDR3 loop spans 17 amino acids. DNA for this receptor is not on file. CDR3 loop: CASSSGLAGSLTDTQYF.

The chain employs TRBV19 and TRBJ1-1. The CDR3 runs 15 residues. DNA was not recorded. The V gene's germline CDR1 is LNHDA and CDR2 SQIVND (reference sequence). The chain's CDR3 is CASSIGPGKAPEAFF.

V usage is TRBV9 and J usage is TRBJ1-2. Germline V CDR1 and CDR2: SGDLS, YYNGEE. CDR3 size: 12 residues. The entry carries no DNA sequence. Here the CDR3 reads CASSRTTGGYTF.